One and the same sample provided the 7 T cell receptor beta chains below, sequenced in a study of control samples from healthy donors and cancer patients. Profiled with immunoSEQ multiplex PCR; TCRdb holds only in-frame clones, not every one. The repertoire holds hundreds of thousands of clones, with 90% as singletons. Sequencing used PBMCs. These receptor sequences come from a man aged 40-55 years with head and neck cancer.

V usage is TRBV19 and J usage is TRBJ2-2, with D unresolved. Germline V gene lookup returns CDR1 LNHDA and CDR2 SQIVND (reference sequence). Trimming removed 3 bases at V and 1 base at J, with 9 bases between. The CDR3 runs 15 residues. DNA for the CDR3: TGTGCCAGTAGTATTGGGCAGAGGAACACCGGGGAGCTGTTTTTT. Translated: CASSIGQRNTGELFF.

This clone has more than one count but fewer than ten. The chain links TRBV7-8 to TRBJ1-5; TRBD1 is a possible D gene (6 bases). Trimming shortened V by 6 bases and J by 6 bases, and 15 bases separated the two germline ends. This CDR3 region has 14 residues. Germline CDR1 SGHVS, CDR2 FQNEAQ. CDR3 sequence: CASSSNRGSQPQHF. CDR3 DNA sequence: TGTGCCAGCAGTTCAAATAGGGGGAGTCAGCCCCAGCATTTT.

CDR3 sequence reads: CASSYVAGELFF. The CDR3 nucleotides are TGTGCCAGCAGTTACGTAGCCGGGGAGCTGTTTTTT. V gene TRBV6-5 combines with J gene TRBJ2-2, with D unclear. This CDR3 has 12 amino acids. Germline loops: CDR1 MNHEY, CDR2 SVGAGI. V was cut by 2 bases and J by 6 bases, with 4 bases left in between.

CDR3 in DNA: TGTGCCAGCAGCTTTCTAGCGGGAGCCTACGAGCAGTACTTC. It codes for CASSFLAGAYEQYF. J is TRBJ2-7 and V is TRBV6-5; 10 bases match TRBD2. The CDR3 is made up of 14 amino acids. Germline V gene lookup returns CDR1 MNHEY and CDR2 SVGAGI. Germline trimming cut 6 bases from V and 2 bases from J; bases unmatched to any gene: 4.

The chain combines TRBV7-8 with TRBJ1-4; D might be TRBD1 (5 bases). The CDR3 is 12 amino acids. Trimming removed 5 bases at V and 6 bases at J, with 7 bases between. CDR1 is SGHVS and CDR2 is FQNEAQ in the germline V gene. In DNA form, the CDR3 reads TGTGCCAGCAGCAGAGGGGATGAAAAACTGTTTTTT. It translates to CASSRGDEKLFF.

This sequence joins TRBV5-6 and TRBJ1-5; D uncertain. Germline CDR1 SGHDT, CDR2 YYEEEE. CDR3 size: 12 residues. V gave up 3 bases and J gave up 3 bases, with 4 bases separating them. CDR3 bases: TGTGCCAGCAGCTCGTACAATCAGCCCCAGCATTTT. Protein product: CASSSYNQPQHF.

The J gene is TRBJ1-2, the V gene TRBV9; D uncertain. Deletions cut 0 bases from V and 2 bases from J, with 8 bases between. CDR1 and CDR2 (germline): SGDLS, YYNGEE. The CDR3 runs to 14 residues. CDR3 region: CASSVDEQNYGYTF. The DNA for the CDR3 is TGTGCCAGCAGCGTAGATGAACAGAACTATGGCTACACCTTC.